This T cell receptor beta chain derives from a study of cytomegalovirus exposure and HLA in healthy donors. Findings of the study overall: Reportedly, TCR beta sequences accurately predicted HLA-A and HLA-B alleles in most subjects.

The count of this clone is one. Its antigen is undetermined. The PCR was carried out with 60 Vbeta primers and 13 Jbeta primers. Source study methods: Approximately 72 million unique TCR beta chains, roughly 11 million of them shared, were counted by a later analysis. The protocol was immunoSEQ multiplex PCR, while the TCRdb copy is restricted to in-frame clones and leaves out a portion. V and J calls plus clone size are reproduced from that table; the DNA served to infer D and trimming. The data hold a few hundred thousand clones, with around 89% observed a single time. This TCR derives from a young woman in good health and CMV-seronegative. The sequenced material came from PBMCs.

The CDR3 reads CASSVGDSGRPDTQYF. The CDR3 nucleotides are TGTGCCAGCAGCGTAGGGGATAGCGGGAGGCCAGATACGCAGTATTTT. This chain joins TRBV9 and TRBJ2-3; 10 bases are a match to TRBD2. This CDR3 has 16 residues. Per germline, CDR1 SGDLS and CDR2 YYNGEE. V shed 0 bases, J shed 4 bases, and the junction held 5 bases outside the gene matches.